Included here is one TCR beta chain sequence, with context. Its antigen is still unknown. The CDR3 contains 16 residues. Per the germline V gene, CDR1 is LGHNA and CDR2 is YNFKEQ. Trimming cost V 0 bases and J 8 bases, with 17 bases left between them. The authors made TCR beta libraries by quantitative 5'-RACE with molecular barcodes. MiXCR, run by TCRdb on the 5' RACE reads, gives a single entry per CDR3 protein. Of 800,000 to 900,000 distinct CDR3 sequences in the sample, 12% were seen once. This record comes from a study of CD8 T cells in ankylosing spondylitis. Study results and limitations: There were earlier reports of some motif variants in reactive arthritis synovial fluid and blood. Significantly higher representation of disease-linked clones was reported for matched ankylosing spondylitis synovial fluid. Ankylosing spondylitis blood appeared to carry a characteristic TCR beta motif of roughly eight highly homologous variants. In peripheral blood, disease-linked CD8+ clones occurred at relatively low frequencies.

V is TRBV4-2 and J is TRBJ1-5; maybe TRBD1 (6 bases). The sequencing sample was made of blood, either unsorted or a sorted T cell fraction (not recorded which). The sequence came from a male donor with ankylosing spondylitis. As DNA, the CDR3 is TGTGCCAGCAGCCAAGATTTCGGGACACCAAGGGAGCCCCAGCATTTT. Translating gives CASSQDFGTPREPQHF.